The rows below give T cell receptor beta chains drawn from one sample of a study of pediatric ulcerative colitis. TCRdb keeps only in-frame clones here, not all; method: immunoSEQ multiplex PCR. The sample yields about 24,000 clones, 70% to 75% seen once. Sequenced: gut tissue. All receptors come from a boy younger than 18 with severe ulcerative colitis. CDR3s include the opening cysteine and the closing phenylalanine or tryptophan. Fields, in order: V gene, CDR3 length, clone size, D gene, J gene, CDR3 DNA, CDR3 protein. A D gene is named only where the DNA matches it firmly. Only part of the rows carry a size: once, few, many, or a class if the clone is expanded.

v_call: TRBV2
cdr3_length: 14
clone_size: .
d_call: TRBD2
j_call: TRBJ2-1
cdr3_nt: TGTGCCAGTTCCGGGACTAGCGGCTACAATGAGCAGTTCTTC
cdr3_aa: CASSGTSGYNEQFF

v_call: TRBV2
cdr3_length: 15
clone_size: .
d_call: .
j_call: TRBJ1-5
cdr3_nt: TGTGCCAGCAGTGGGCAGGGCCTACATAATCAGCCCCAGCATTTT
cdr3_aa: CASSGQGLHNQPQHF

v_call: TRBV19
cdr3_length: 15
clone_size: .
d_call: TRBD2
j_call: TRBJ2-1
cdr3_nt: TGTGCCAGTAGTATAGACAGCGGGAGGCCCAATGAGCAGTTCTTC
cdr3_aa: CASSIDSGRPNEQFF

v_call: TRBV19
cdr3_length: 16
clone_size: .
d_call: TRBD1
j_call: TRBJ2-1
cdr3_nt: TGTGCCAGTAGTATGGGAGACAGGGAGACCTACAATGAGCAGTTCTTC
cdr3_aa: CASSMGDRETYNEQFF

v_call: TRBV10-3
cdr3_length: 15
clone_size: few
d_call: TRBD2
j_call: TRBJ2-2
cdr3_nt: TGTGCCACCCGCGGCGGGACTAGCGTGGCCGGGGAGCTGTTTTTT
cdr3_aa: CATRGGTSVAGELFF

v_call: TRBV6-1
cdr3_length: 16
clone_size: .
d_call: TRBD2
j_call: TRBJ2-3
cdr3_nt: TGTGCCAGCAGTGGGCTAGCGGGAGGGGGCACAGATACGCAGTATTTT
cdr3_aa: CASSGLAGGGTDTQYF

v_call: TRBV28
cdr3_length: 14
clone_size: .
d_call: .
j_call: TRBJ2-2
cdr3_nt: TGTGCCAGCAGCTCACCTACTAGGACCGGGGAGCTGTTTTTT
cdr3_aa: CASSSPTRTGELFF

v_call: TRBV7-3
cdr3_length: 16
clone_size: .
d_call: TRBD1
j_call: TRBJ2-2
cdr3_nt: TGTGCCAGCAGCTTATCTGGCAGGGGGCTACCCGGGGAGCTGTTTTTT
cdr3_aa: CASSLSGRGLPGELFF

v_call: TRBV7-9
cdr3_length: 14
clone_size: .
d_call: .
j_call: TRBJ1-2
cdr3_nt: TGTGCCAGCAGCTTAGATGTCGGTTACTATGGCTACACCTTC
cdr3_aa: CASSLDVGYYGYTF

v_call: TRBV4-2
cdr3_length: 14
clone_size: .
d_call: .
j_call: TRBJ1-3
cdr3_nt: TGTGCCAGCAGCCCCGGCGACTCTGGAAACACCATATATTTT
cdr3_aa: CASSPGDSGNTIYF

v_call: TRBV5-6
cdr3_length: 18
clone_size: few
d_call: .
j_call: TRBJ1-1
cdr3_nt: TGTGCCAGCAGCTTTTTTTTCGGTTCTGCCCCCTCGGACACTGAAGCTTTCTTT
cdr3_aa: CASSFFFGSAPSDTEAFF

v_call: TRBV6-6
cdr3_length: 15
clone_size: .
d_call: .
j_call: TRBJ2-1
cdr3_nt: TGTGCCAGCAGTCTAAGCGAGACCTCCTACAATGAGCAGTTCTTC
cdr3_aa: CASSLSETSYNEQFF